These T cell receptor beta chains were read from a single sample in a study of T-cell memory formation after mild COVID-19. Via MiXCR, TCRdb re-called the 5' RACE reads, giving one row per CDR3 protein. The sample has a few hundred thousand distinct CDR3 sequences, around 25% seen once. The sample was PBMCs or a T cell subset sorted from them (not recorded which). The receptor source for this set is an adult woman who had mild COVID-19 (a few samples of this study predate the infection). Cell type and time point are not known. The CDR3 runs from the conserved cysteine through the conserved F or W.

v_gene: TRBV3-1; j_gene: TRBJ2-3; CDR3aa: CASRRSSGSTDTQYF
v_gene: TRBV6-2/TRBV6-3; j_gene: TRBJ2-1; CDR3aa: CASSTSPDRGREFF
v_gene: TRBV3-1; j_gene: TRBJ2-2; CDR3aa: CASSQEAPGELFF
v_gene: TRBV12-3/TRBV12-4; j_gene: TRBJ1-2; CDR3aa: CASSPLRIDGYTF
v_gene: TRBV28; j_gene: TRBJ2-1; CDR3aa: CASSPGGQGPYNEQFF
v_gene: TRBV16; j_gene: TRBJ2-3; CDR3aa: CASSQSGYTDTQYF
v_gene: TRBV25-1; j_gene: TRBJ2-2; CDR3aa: CASKAGAIGELFF
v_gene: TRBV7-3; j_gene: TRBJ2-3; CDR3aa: CASSSSGTTGSTDTQYF
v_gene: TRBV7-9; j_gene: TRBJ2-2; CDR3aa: CASSFDRATGELFF
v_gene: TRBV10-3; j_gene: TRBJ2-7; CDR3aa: CAISELSGGPYEQYF
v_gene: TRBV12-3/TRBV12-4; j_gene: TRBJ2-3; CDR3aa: CASHTLGPRNTQYF
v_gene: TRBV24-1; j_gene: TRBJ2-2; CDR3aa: CATRQANTGELFF
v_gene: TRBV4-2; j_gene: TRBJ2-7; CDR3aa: CASSLETGLLYEQYF
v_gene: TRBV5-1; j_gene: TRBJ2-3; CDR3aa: CASSLYYSGGSTDTQYF
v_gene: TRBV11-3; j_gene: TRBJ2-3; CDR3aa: CASSPTKNTQYF
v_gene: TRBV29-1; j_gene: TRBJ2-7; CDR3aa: CSVEAVAGGPYEQYF
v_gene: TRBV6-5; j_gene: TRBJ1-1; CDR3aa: CASSYSSRQGGKAFF
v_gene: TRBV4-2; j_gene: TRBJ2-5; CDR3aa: CASSQGTLVEETQYF
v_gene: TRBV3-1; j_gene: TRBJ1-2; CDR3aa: CASSHGTGMDGYTF
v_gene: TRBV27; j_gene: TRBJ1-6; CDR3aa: CASSWGLQANSPLHF
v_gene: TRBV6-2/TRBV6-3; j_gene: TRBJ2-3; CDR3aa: CASSFSGTATDTQYF
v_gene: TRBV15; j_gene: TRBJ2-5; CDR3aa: CATSSTVGGQETQYF
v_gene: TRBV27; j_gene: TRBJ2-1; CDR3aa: CASSLYRGRYNEQFF
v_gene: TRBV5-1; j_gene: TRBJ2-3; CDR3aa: CASSLTSDTQYF
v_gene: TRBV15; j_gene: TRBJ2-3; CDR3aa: CATSKGLAGAVDTQYF